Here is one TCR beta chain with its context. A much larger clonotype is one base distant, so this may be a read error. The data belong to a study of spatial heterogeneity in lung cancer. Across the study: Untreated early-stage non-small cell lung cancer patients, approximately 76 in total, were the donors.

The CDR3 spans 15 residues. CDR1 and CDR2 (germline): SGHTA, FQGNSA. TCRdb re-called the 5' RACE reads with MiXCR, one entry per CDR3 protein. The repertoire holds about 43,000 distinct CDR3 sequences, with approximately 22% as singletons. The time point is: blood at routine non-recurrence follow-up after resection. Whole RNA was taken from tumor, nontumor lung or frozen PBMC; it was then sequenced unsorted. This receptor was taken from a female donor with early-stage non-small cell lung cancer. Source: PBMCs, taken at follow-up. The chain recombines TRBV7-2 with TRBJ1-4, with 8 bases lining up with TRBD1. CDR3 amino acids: CASSPYRGANKKLFF. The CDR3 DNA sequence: TGTGCCAGCAGCCCCTACAGGGGGGCTAATAAAAAACTGTTTTTT.